This T cell receptor beta chain was documented in a study of blood T cell repertoires in COVID-19. Looking at the study overall: Sources were T cells, B-cell-depleted T cells, or PBMCs; the material itself was cDNA or gDNA.

Source study methods: Scientists estimated how many nucleated cells there were by amplifying reference gene primers. Sequenced by immunoSEQ multiplex PCR; TCRdb stores in-frame clones only, minus some. V and J calls and clone size are those listed in that table; D and trimming were worked out from the DNA. Counted here are under 350,000 clones, about 89% occurring once; the ten biggest clones make up 4.6%. The germline V gene encodes CDR1 SGHRS and CDR2 YFSETQ. CDR3 length equals 15 residues. V was cut by 0 bases and J by 2 bases, with 9 bases left in between. This clonotype was sampled from a man aged 40-49 years with acute or convalescent COVID-19. V gene TRBV5-1 combines with J gene TRBJ2-1; maybe TRBD1 (6 bases). Sequencing used peripheral blood. Here the CDR3 DNA reads TGCGCCAGCAGCTTGGAGACAGGTACCTACAATGAGCAGTTCTTC. Protein sequence: CASSLETGTYNEQFF.